Listed below are T cell receptor beta chains from one sample, sequenced in a study of cytotoxic CD8 clonotypes in ibrutinib-treated CLL. The table came from immunoSEQ multiplex PCR; TCRdb's copy has only in-frame clones and leaves some out. The sample consists of some 300,000 clones, approximately 80% of them appearing once. The sequenced sample was PBMCs, obtained before ibrutinib treatment. These receptor sequences come from a human donor with chronic lymphocytic leukemia. CDR3s include the opening cysteine and the closing phenylalanine or tryptophan. D genes are given only for firm matches. Size tells how often a clone was seen (once, few, many) or the class of an expanded clone, and some rows leave it out.

len: 16
abundance: -
j_gene: TRBJ1-4
d_gene: TRBD1
v_gene: TRBV27
CDR3nt: TGTGCCAGCAGTCGCCGAGGGACAGGGAGTAATGAAAAACTGTTTTTT
CDR3aa: CASSRRGTGSNEKLFF

len: 15
abundance: -
j_gene: TRBJ1-4
d_gene: -
v_gene: TRBV5-1
CDR3nt: TGCGCCAGCAGCCCGAGAGGGTCAACTAATGAAAAACTGTTTTTT
CDR3aa: CASSPRGSTNEKLFF

len: 14
abundance: -
j_gene: TRBJ1-2
d_gene: -
v_gene: TRBV6-5
CDR3nt: TGTGCCAGCAGAGGACACCACACTAACTATGGCTACACCTTC
CDR3aa: CASRGHHTNYGYTF

len: 17
abundance: -
j_gene: TRBJ2-1
d_gene: TRBD2
v_gene: TRBV27
CDR3nt: TGTGCCAGCAGTCCCGGACTAGCGCCTAGCTCCTACAATGAGCAGTTCTTC
CDR3aa: CASSPGLAPSSYNEQFF

len: 15
abundance: -
j_gene: TRBJ2-5
d_gene: TRBD1
v_gene: TRBV7-9
CDR3nt: TGTGCCAGCAGCCCAAGGACAGGGGGCGCAGAGACCCAGTACTTC
CDR3aa: CASSPRTGGAETQYF

len: 15
abundance: -
j_gene: TRBJ2-3
d_gene: -
v_gene: TRBV5-1
CDR3nt: TGCGCCAGCAGCTTTGGTGTCTACCGCACAGATACGCAGTATTTT
CDR3aa: CASSFGVYRTDTQYF

len: 13
abundance: once
j_gene: TRBJ2-1
d_gene: -
v_gene: TRBV29-1
CDR3nt: TGCAGCGTTGGAGGCGGAAGCTACAATGAGCAGTTCTTC
CDR3aa: CSVGGGSYNEQFF

len: 14
abundance: -
j_gene: TRBJ2-7
d_gene: -
v_gene: TRBV4-2
CDR3nt: TGTGCCAGCAGCCTCCACCACGACAAGTACGAGCAGTACTTC
CDR3aa: CASSLHHDKYEQYF

len: 15
abundance: -
j_gene: TRBJ2-3
d_gene: -
v_gene: TRBV10-3
CDR3nt: TGTGCCATCGGGGGAGCTAGCGTTAGCACAGATACGCAGTATTTT
CDR3aa: CAIGGASVSTDTQYF

len: 12
abundance: -
j_gene: TRBJ2-7
d_gene: -
v_gene: TRBV2
CDR3nt: TGTGCCAGCAGTGGGACAGCCTACGAGCAGTACTTC
CDR3aa: CASSGTAYEQYF

len: 15
abundance: -
j_gene: TRBJ2-2
d_gene: TRBD2
v_gene: TRBV6-5
CDR3nt: TGTGCCAGCAGTCGACTAGCGGGAAACACCGGGGAGCTGTTTTTT
CDR3aa: CASSRLAGNTGELFF

len: 16
abundance: -
j_gene: TRBJ1-2
d_gene: -
v_gene: TRBV4-3
CDR3nt: TGCGCCAGCAGCCAGGTCGGGGAGGTGAATAACTATGGCTACACCTTC
CDR3aa: CASSQVGEVNNYGYTF

len: 11
abundance: -
j_gene: TRBJ1-2
d_gene: -
v_gene: TRBV20-1
CDR3nt: TGCAGTGCTTGGGGCAACTATGGCTACACCTTC
CDR3aa: CSAWGNYGYTF

len: 13
abundance: -
j_gene: TRBJ2-5
d_gene: -
v_gene: TRBV10-3
CDR3nt: TGTGCCAGCGCCAAAGGGGGGGTAGAGACCCAGTACTTC
CDR3aa: CASAKGGVETQYF

len: 15
abundance: -
j_gene: TRBJ1-1
d_gene: -
v_gene: TRBV5-1
CDR3nt: TGCGCCAGCAGCCTGATGACAGTCATGAACACTGAAGCTTTCTTT
CDR3aa: CASSLMTVMNTEAFF

len: 14
abundance: -
j_gene: TRBJ2-5
d_gene: -
v_gene: TRBV29-1
CDR3nt: TGCAGCGTTTTAAATGTCGCCGCGGCAGAGACCCAGTACTTC
CDR3aa: CSVLNVAAAETQYF

len: 12
abundance: -
j_gene: TRBJ1-2
d_gene: -
v_gene: TRBV19
CDR3nt: TGTGCCAGTAGCCCCACTTACTATGGCTACACCTTC
CDR3aa: CASSPTYYGYTF

len: 9
abundance: -
j_gene: TRBJ2-5
d_gene: -
v_gene: TRBV4-1
CDR3nt: TGCGCCAGCAGCCTGGCCCAGTACTTC
CDR3aa: CASSLAQYF

len: 15
abundance: few
j_gene: TRBJ1-3
d_gene: TRBD1
v_gene: TRBV2
CDR3nt: TGTGCCAGCAGTTTTGACAGGGGGCCCGGAAACACCATATATTTT
CDR3aa: CASSFDRGPGNTIYF

len: 14
abundance: -
j_gene: TRBJ2-7
d_gene: -
v_gene: TRBV5-6
CDR3nt: TGTGCCAGCAGCTTGGAGGATGTTCCCTACGAGCAGTACTTC
CDR3aa: CASSLEDVPYEQYF

len: 16
abundance: -
j_gene: TRBJ2-5
d_gene: TRBD1
v_gene: TRBV6-1
CDR3nt: TGTGCCAGCAGTGCACCGGGACAGGGGGCTGGAGAGACCCAGTACTTC
CDR3aa: CASSAPGQGAGETQYF

len: 16
abundance: -
j_gene: TRBJ2-1
d_gene: TRBD2
v_gene: TRBV28
CDR3nt: TGTGCCAGCAGTTTAACCAGCGGGAGAGTAATCAATGAGCAGTTCTTC
CDR3aa: CASSLTSGRVINEQFF

len: 14
abundance: few
j_gene: TRBJ2-3
d_gene: -
v_gene: TRBV5-4
CDR3nt: TGTGCCAGCAGCCTTGTTTTTAGCACAGATACGCAGTATTTT
CDR3aa: CASSLVFSTDTQYF

len: 17
abundance: once
j_gene: TRBJ1-1
d_gene: -
v_gene: TRBV25-1
CDR3nt: TGTGCCAGCAGTGCACAGGGAGGGGGTGCGATGAACACTGAAGCTTTCTTT
CDR3aa: CASSAQGGGAMNTEAFF

len: 13
abundance: -
j_gene: TRBJ2-5
d_gene: -
v_gene: TRBV5-1
CDR3nt: TGCGCCAGCAGCTTAGGAGGGGGAGAGACCCAGTACTTC
CDR3aa: CASSLGGGETQYF

len: 14
abundance: few
j_gene: TRBJ2-1
d_gene: -
v_gene: TRBV9
CDR3nt: TGTGCCAGCAGCCCGAGGGTGGGATACAATGAGCAGTTCTTC
CDR3aa: CASSPRVGYNEQFF

len: 13
abundance: -
j_gene: TRBJ1-1
d_gene: -
v_gene: TRBV5-6
CDR3nt: TGTGCCAGCAGCTGGGGGACCCTTAGCCGAGCTTTCTTT
CDR3aa: CASSWGTLSRAFF

len: 16
abundance: -
j_gene: TRBJ2-2
d_gene: TRBD2
v_gene: TRBV7-2
CDR3nt: TGTGCCAGCAGCTTAGCACTAGCGGGAGCATCCGGGGAGCTGTTTTTT
CDR3aa: CASSLALAGASGELFF

len: 16
abundance: -
j_gene: TRBJ2-7
d_gene: -
v_gene: TRBV10-3
CDR3nt: TGTGCCATCAGTGAGTCGCAAGGGGACACTCGAGACGAGCAGTACTTC
CDR3aa: CAISESQGDTRDEQYF

len: 13
abundance: -
j_gene: TRBJ2-2
d_gene: -
v_gene: TRBV9
CDR3nt: TGTGCCAGCAGCGCGAAGAACACCGGGGAGCTGTTTTTT
CDR3aa: CASSAKNTGELFF

len: 12
abundance: -
j_gene: TRBJ2-1
d_gene: -
v_gene: TRBV2
CDR3nt: TGTGCCAGTGGGATCGCTTACAATGAGCAGTTCTTC
CDR3aa: CASGIAYNEQFF

len: 15
abundance: once
j_gene: TRBJ1-5
d_gene: -
v_gene: TRBV18
CDR3nt: TGTGCCAGCTCACCCCAACAGGGTAGCAATCAGCCCCAGCATTTT
CDR3aa: CASSPQQGSNQPQHF

len: 15
abundance: few
j_gene: TRBJ2-7
d_gene: TRBD1
v_gene: TRBV6-1
CDR3nt: TGTGCCAGCAGGGATAGACAGGGGGCGACCTACGAGCAGTACTTC
CDR3aa: CASRDRQGATYEQYF

len: 16
abundance: -
j_gene: TRBJ1-3
d_gene: TRBD1
v_gene: TRBV6-1
CDR3nt: TGTGCCAGCAGTGAAGTCGACAGGGGGTATCGAAACACCATATATTTT
CDR3aa: CASSEVDRGYRNTIYF

len: 16
abundance: -
j_gene: TRBJ1-1
d_gene: -
v_gene: TRBV5-1
CDR3nt: TGCGCCAGCAGCTTGGTCCCGGGGCCGACGAACACTGAAGCTTTCTTT
CDR3aa: CASSLVPGPTNTEAFF

len: 14
abundance: -
j_gene: TRBJ1-1
d_gene: -
v_gene: TRBV11-2
CDR3nt: TGTGCCAGCAGCCTAATGGCCGGGCCACCCGCAGCTTTCTTT
CDR3aa: CASSLMAGPPAAFF

len: 15
abundance: -
j_gene: TRBJ2-2
d_gene: TRBD1
v_gene: TRBV19
CDR3nt: TGTGCCAGTACCATTCGGGACAGGGGGCCCGGGGAGCTGTTTTTT
CDR3aa: CASTIRDRGPGELFF

len: 14
abundance: -
j_gene: TRBJ2-1
d_gene: -
v_gene: TRBV6-5
CDR3nt: TGTGCCAGCAGGAGGGCGTCCCCCTACAATGAGCAGTTCTTC
CDR3aa: CASRRASPYNEQFF

len: 15
abundance: -
j_gene: TRBJ2-2
d_gene: -
v_gene: TRBV28
CDR3nt: TGTGCCAGCAGCCCCGGGACAACGAACACCGGGGAGCTGTTTTTT
CDR3aa: CASSPGTTNTGELFF

len: 15
abundance: -
j_gene: TRBJ2-7
d_gene: TRBD2
v_gene: TRBV5-4
CDR3nt: TGTGCCAGCAGCCGGGAGGTAGCGGGAGATTACGAGCAGTACTTC
CDR3aa: CASSREVAGDYEQYF

len: 16
abundance: -
j_gene: TRBJ1-1
d_gene: -
v_gene: TRBV6-1
CDR3nt: TGTGCCAGCAGTGAATATTACAGGGCCAGAGACACTGAAGCTTTCTTT
CDR3aa: CASSEYYRARDTEAFF

len: 16
abundance: -
j_gene: TRBJ2-3
d_gene: -
v_gene: TRBV7-8
CDR3nt: TGTGCCAGCAGCTTATTCTCGCGGGATGACACAGATACGCAGTATTTT
CDR3aa: CASSLFSRDDTDTQYF

len: 15
abundance: -
j_gene: TRBJ2-5
d_gene: TRBD2
v_gene: TRBV9
CDR3nt: TGTGCCAGCAGCGTAGGGGTAGCGGGAGTGGAGACCCAGTACTTC
CDR3aa: CASSVGVAGVETQYF

len: 16
abundance: -
j_gene: TRBJ1-1
d_gene: -
v_gene: TRBV5-5
CDR3nt: TGTGCCAGCAGCTTGGCCGCCTGGACCCAGAACACTGAAGCTTTCTTT
CDR3aa: CASSLAAWTQNTEAFF

len: 16
abundance: -
j_gene: TRBJ2-1
d_gene: -
v_gene: TRBV5-1
CDR3nt: TGCGCCAGCAGCTTAAAAAATCTGGACACTGCAAATGAGCAGTTCTTC
CDR3aa: CASSLKNLDTANEQFF

len: 15
abundance: -
j_gene: TRBJ1-2
d_gene: -
v_gene: TRBV5-1
CDR3nt: TGCGCCAGCAGCTTGGTGGGGGACGTGGACTATGGCTACACCTTC
CDR3aa: CASSLVGDVDYGYTF

len: 15
abundance: -
j_gene: TRBJ1-3
d_gene: -
v_gene: TRBV11-2
CDR3nt: TGTGCCAGCAGCTGGGGGACCTCTCGGGGAAACACCATATATTTT
CDR3aa: CASSWGTSRGNTIYF

len: 15
abundance: -
j_gene: TRBJ2-7
d_gene: TRBD2
v_gene: TRBV27
CDR3nt: TGTGCCAGCAGTTTATTTCTAGCGGGAGCGGACGAGCAGTACTTC
CDR3aa: CASSLFLAGADEQYF

len: 15
abundance: -
j_gene: TRBJ2-7
d_gene: -
v_gene: TRBV18
CDR3nt: TGTGCCAGCTCACCGATCCAGGGGTTTTCCTACGAGCAGTACTTC
CDR3aa: CASSPIQGFSYEQYF

len: 15
abundance: -
j_gene: TRBJ2-3
d_gene: -
v_gene: TRBV18
CDR3nt: TGTGCCAGCTCACCATTTCGGGACAGCACAGATACGCAGTATTTT
CDR3aa: CASSPFRDSTDTQYF

len: 16
abundance: once
j_gene: TRBJ2-7
d_gene: -
v_gene: TRBV29-1
CDR3nt: TGCAGCGTCAAAAACACGAATATCGGACAGCCCTACGAGCAGTACTTC
CDR3aa: CSVKNTNIGQPYEQYF

len: 16
abundance: once
j_gene: TRBJ2-2
d_gene: -
v_gene: TRBV5-1
CDR3nt: TGCGCCAGCAGCTTGGCCTCGCGCCAGGCTACCGGGGAGCTGTTTTTT
CDR3aa: CASSLASRQATGELFF

len: 14
abundance: -
j_gene: TRBJ1-1
d_gene: -
v_gene: TRBV30
CDR3nt: TGTGCCTGGAGTGTTCCCCAGGGGAGGACTGAAGCTTTCTTT
CDR3aa: CAWSVPQGRTEAFF